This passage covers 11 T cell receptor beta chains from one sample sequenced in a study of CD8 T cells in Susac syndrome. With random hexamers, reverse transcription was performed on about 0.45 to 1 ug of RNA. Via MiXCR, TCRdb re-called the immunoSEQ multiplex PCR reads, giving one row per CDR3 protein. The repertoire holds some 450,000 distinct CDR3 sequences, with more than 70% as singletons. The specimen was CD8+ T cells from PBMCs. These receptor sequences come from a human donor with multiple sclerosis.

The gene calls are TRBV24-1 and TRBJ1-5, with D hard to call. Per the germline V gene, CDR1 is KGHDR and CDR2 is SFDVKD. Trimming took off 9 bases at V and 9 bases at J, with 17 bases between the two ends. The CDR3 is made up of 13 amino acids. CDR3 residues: CATPRTALRPQHF. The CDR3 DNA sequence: TGTGCCACCCCCCGAACAGCCCTTAGGCCCCAGCATTTT.

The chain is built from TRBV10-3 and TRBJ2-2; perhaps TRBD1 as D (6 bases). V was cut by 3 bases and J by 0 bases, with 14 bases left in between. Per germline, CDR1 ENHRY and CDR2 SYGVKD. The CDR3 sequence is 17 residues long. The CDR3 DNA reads TGTGCCATCAGTGAATTGGTGGGGGCGGCGAACACCGGGGAGCTGTTTTTT. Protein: CAISELVGAANTGELFF.

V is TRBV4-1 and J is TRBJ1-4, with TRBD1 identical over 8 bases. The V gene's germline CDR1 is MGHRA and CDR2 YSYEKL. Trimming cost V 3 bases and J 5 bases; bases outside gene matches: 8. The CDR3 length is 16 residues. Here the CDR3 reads CASSHPIRGPNEKLFF. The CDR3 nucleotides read TGCGCCAGCAGCCACCCGATCAGGGGGCCGAATGAAAAACTGTTTTTT.

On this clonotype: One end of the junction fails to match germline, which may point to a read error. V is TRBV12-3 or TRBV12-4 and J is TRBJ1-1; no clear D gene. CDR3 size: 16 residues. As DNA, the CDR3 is TGTGCCAGCAGTTGGGCACGGCTGGGGTTGAACACTGAAGTTTTCTTT. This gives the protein CASSWARLGLNTEVFF.

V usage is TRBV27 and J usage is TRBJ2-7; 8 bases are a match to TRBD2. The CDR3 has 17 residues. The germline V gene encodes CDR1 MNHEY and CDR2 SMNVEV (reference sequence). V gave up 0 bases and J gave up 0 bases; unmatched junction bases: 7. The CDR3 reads CASSLSGTRPVSYEQYF. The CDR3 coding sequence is TGTGCCAGCAGTTTATCGGGGACTAGACCGGTCTCCTACGAGCAGTACTTC.

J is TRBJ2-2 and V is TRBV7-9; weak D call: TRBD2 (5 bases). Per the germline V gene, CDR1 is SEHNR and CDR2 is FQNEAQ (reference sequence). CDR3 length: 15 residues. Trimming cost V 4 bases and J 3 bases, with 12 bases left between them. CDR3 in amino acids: CASSSHEGDTGELFF. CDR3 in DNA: TGTGCCAGCAGCTCTCATGAGGGTGACACCGGGGAGCTGTTTTTT.

CDR3 sequence reads: CSARDRDFLRINEQFF. The CDR3 DNA reads TGCAGTGCCAGGGACAGAGATTTTTTGCGTATCAATGAGCAGTTCTTC. The chain uses TRBV20-1 and TRBJ2-1; 7 positions agree with TRBD1. The CDR3 runs to 16 residues. With 6 bases clipped from V and 6 bases from J, the junction kept 17 bases outside the gene matches. From germline, CDR1 is DFQATT and CDR2 SNEGSKA (reference sequence).

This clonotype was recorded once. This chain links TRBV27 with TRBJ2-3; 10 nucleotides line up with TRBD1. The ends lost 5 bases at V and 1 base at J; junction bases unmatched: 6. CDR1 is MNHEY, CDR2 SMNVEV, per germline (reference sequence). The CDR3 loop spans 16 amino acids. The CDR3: CASSASGTGGTDTQYF. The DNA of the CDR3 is TGTGCCAGCAGTGCATCCGGGACAGGGGGCACAGATACGCAGTATTTT.

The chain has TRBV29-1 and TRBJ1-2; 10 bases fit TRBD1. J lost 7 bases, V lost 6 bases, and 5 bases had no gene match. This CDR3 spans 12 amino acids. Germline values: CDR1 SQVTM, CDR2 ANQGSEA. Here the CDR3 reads CSVGQGDSGYTF. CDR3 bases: TGCAGCGTCGGACAGGGGGATAGTGGCTACACCTTC.

Written as DNA, the CDR3 is TGTGCCAGCAGCTTACTGCACCCCCGGGTGGGGGATACGCAGTATTTT. Residues: CASSLLHPRVGDTQYF. J is TRBJ2-3 and V is TRBV7-6; D not resolved. V gave up 2 bases and J gave up 6 bases, with 18 bases separating them. Per the germline V gene, CDR1 is SGHVS and CDR2 is FNYEAQ. The CDR3 runs 16 residues.

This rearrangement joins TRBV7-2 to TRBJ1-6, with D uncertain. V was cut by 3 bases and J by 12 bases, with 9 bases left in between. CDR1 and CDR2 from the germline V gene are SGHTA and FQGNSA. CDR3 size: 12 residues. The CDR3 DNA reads TGTGCCAGCAGCTTCGGGTTGGAACCCCTCCACTTT. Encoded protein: CASSFGLEPLHF.